This T cell receptor beta chain comes out of a study of blood T cell repertoires in COVID-19. Methods used by the authors: By means of reference gene primer amplification, nucleated cell counts were estimated. Clones were read by immunoSEQ multiplex PCR, and TCRdb kept only the in-frame ones, dropping some. V, J and clone size reflect that table, while D and trimming were determined from the DNA. There are approximately 240,000 clones in the sample; roughly 90% occur only once, and around 6% lies in the top ten. This receptor was taken from a woman between 25 and 40 years old with acute COVID-19. The specimen sequenced was PBMCs or T cells enriched from blood (not recorded which).

CDR3 loop: CASSPMDSYGYTF. The CDR3 bases are TGTGCCAGCAGCCCGATGGACTCCTATGGCTACACCTTC. The chain employs TRBV6-5 and TRBJ1-2; unclear D gene. The V and J ends lost 6 bases and 4 bases respectively, with 12 bases between them. The germline CDR1 and CDR2 sequences are MNHEY and SVGAGI. The CDR3 covers 13 residues.